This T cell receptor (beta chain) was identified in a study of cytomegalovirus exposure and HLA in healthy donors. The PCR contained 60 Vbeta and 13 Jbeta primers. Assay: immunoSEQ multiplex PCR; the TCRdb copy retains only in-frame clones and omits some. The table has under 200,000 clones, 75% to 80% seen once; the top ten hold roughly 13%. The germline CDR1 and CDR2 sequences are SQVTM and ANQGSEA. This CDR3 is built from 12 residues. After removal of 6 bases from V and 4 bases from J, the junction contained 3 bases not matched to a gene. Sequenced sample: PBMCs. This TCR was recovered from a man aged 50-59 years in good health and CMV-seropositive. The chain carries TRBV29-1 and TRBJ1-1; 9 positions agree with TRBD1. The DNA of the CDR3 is TGCAGCGTCCGACAGGGGGGCACTGAAGCTTTCTTT. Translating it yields CSVRQGGTEAFF. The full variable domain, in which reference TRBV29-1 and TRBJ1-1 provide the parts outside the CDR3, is SAVISQKPSRDICQRGTSLTIQCQVDSQVTMMFWYRQQPGQSLTLIATANQGSEATYESGFVIDKFPISRPNLTFSTLTVSNMSPEDSSIYLCSVRQGGTEAFFGQGTRLTVV.